The 10 T cell receptor beta chains reported below all come from one sample, sequenced in a study of OX40 agonist ivuxolimab in advanced cancers. The data were produced by immunoSEQ multiplex PCR, yet TCRdb's version contains in-frame clones alone and is incomplete. The table has about 71,000 clones, roughly 86% seen once. The starting material was CD4+ or CD8+ T cells sorted from blood, obtained in a trial of the OX40 agonist ivuxolimab. The receptor set was obtained from an adult with an advanced solid tumor such as melanoma, head and neck, liver or kidney cancer.

The rearrangement uses TRBV6-1 and TRBJ2-2, with TRBD1 matching 9 bases. Germline V gives CDR1 MNHNS, CDR2 SASEGT. This CDR3 has 16 residues. J lost 8 bases, V lost 4 bases, and 11 bases had no gene match. The CDR3 DNA reads as TGTGCCAGCAGTGTCGAGAACAGGGGGCGGGCGGGGGAGCTGTTTTTT. It translates to CASSVENRGRAGELFF.

V is TRBV16 and J is TRBJ1-2; D possibly corresponds to TRBD1 (6 bases). Trimming left V 3 bases short and J 1 base short, with 12 bases between. Germline V gives CDR1 KGHSY, CDR2 FQNENV. This CDR3 spans 15 amino acids. As DNA, the CDR3 is TGTGCCAGCAGCCATTTCTCAGGGGTTAACTATGGCTACACCTTC. Encoded protein: CASSHFSGVNYGYTF.

V gene TRBV4-3 combines with J gene TRBJ1-4; 8 bases are shared with TRBD1. The CDR3 length is 16 residues. CDR1 and CDR2 (germline): LGHNA, YSLEER. The ends lost 0 bases at V and 7 bases at J; junction bases unmatched: 7. The CDR3 bases are TGCGCCAGCAGCCAAGATCTTACAGGGGGGAGTGAAAAACTGTTTTTT. Translating gives CASSQDLTGGSEKLFF.

This rearrangement joins TRBV27 to TRBJ2-1, with D possibly being TRBD2 (6 bases). This CDR3 region has 18 residues. Between the trimmed V and J ends, which lost 6 bases and 8 bases, there was a span of 29 bases. CDR1 is MNHEY, CDR2 SMNVEV, per germline (reference sequence). CDR3 in DNA: TGTGCCAGCAGCAAACTGGGGAGAAAGGGGACTCGGGACGATGAGCAGTTCTTC. This sequence encodes CASSKLGRKGTRDDEQFF.

This chain joins TRBV10-2 and TRBJ1-5; D call uncertain. The V and J ends lost 3 bases and 2 bases respectively, with 11 bases between them. The length of the CDR3 is 15 residues. Germline loops: CDR1 WSHSY, CDR2 SAAADI. CDR3 amino acids: CASSDEGRGNQPQHF. DNA of the CDR3: TGCGCCAGCAGTGACGAGGGTAGGGGCAATCAGCCCCAGCATTTT.

CDR3 sequence (DNA): TGCGCCAGCAGCTCGGGTGCGCACACAGATACGCAGTATTTT. Protein product: CASSSGAHTDTQYF. This chain connects TRBV5-1 to TRBJ2-3; D gene ambiguous. Germline V gives CDR1 SGHRS, CDR2 YFSETQ. This CDR3 spans 14 amino acids. V was cut by 3 bases and J by 2 bases, with 10 bases left in between.

The chain uses TRBV4-3 and TRBJ1-3; D is perhaps TRBD1 (5 bases). This CDR3 is built from 15 residues. Germline V lookup: CDR1 LGHNA, CDR2 YSLEER. Trimming stripped 4 bases from V and 0 bases from J, with 10 bases between. CDR3 loop: CASSRTWGSGNTIYF. CDR3 sequence (DNA): TGCGCCAGCAGCCGGACATGGGGCTCTGGAAACACCATATATTTT.

The chain uses TRBV28 and TRBJ2-1; 7 nucleotides match TRBD2. CDR1 and CDR2 (germline): MDHEN, SYDVKM. This CDR3 is built from 15 residues. V lost 7 bases, J lost 0 bases, and 6 bases stayed unmatched. For the CDR3, the DNA is TGTGCCAGCACCGGGTGGGGGGGCTCCTACAATGAGCAGTTCTTC. Protein: CASTGWGGSYNEQFF. The complete variable domain, with remaining parts taken from reference TRBV28 and TRBJ2-1, reads DVKVTQSSRYLVKRTGEKVFLECVQDMDHENMFWYRQDPGLGLRLIYFSYDVKMKEKGDIPEGYSVSREKKERFSLILESASTNQTSMYLCASTGWGGSYNEQFFGPGTRLTVL.

This chain joins TRBV5-8 and TRBJ2-5; weak D call: TRBD2 (6 bases). The CDR3 covers 13 residues. CDR1 SGHTS and CDR2 YDEGEE come from the germline V gene. Trimming removed 4 bases from V and 3 bases from J, with 10 bases in between. This CDR3 is CASSRDSKETQYF. Written as DNA, the CDR3 is TGTGCCAGCAGCCGGGACTCCAAAGAGACCCAGTACTTC.

This chain joins TRBV5-1 and TRBJ1-2; 7 nucleotides match TRBD1. This CDR3 region has 15 residues. J gave up 4 bases and V 0 bases, and 6 bases lay outside the gene matches. Germline V lookup: CDR1 SGHRS, CDR2 YFSETQ. CDR3 nucleotide sequence: TGCGCCAGCAGCTTGGAGCCAGGGGGTGTCTATGGCTACACCTTC. Protein: CASSLEPGGVYGYTF.